This section outlines one T cell receptor (beta chain) sequence together with its context. This clonotype was seen many times. It lacks a known antigen. No much larger clonotype is one base removed from it; base qualities were not supplied. The sample comes from a study of T cells in Graves' hyperthyroidism and ophthalmopathy (dated by TCRdb to the late 2010s). For context, the study as a whole: Peripheral blood was collected at initial diagnosis, before any treatment. To identify distinguishing TCR V-J signatures, a discovery cohort of about 100 patients was used, comprising 43 with Graves' ophthalmopathy and 57 with stable Graves' hyperthyroidism. Prospective prediction of ophthalmopathy was tested in an independent validation cohort consisting of 18 hyperthyroidism patients and more than 15 patients who later progressed to ophthalmopathy. The roughly 100 discovery patients were divided at random into training and test sets in a 7:3 ratio. In about 6 Graves' hyperthyroidism patients, the study also compared T-cell repertoires from thyroid tissue with T-cell repertoires from blood. After sampling, hyperthyroidism patients received methimazole starting at 30 mg daily, and ophthalmopathy patients received high-dose intravenous methylprednisolone. According to the paper, TCR Vbeta CDR3 sequencing was carried out on 135 peripheral blood samples, which came from 40 to 45 ophthalmopathy, around 74 hyperthyroidism and some 17 progressor patients. Results the study describes overall, beyond this receptor: In validation, progression to ophthalmopathy was predicted by the model with 55% to 71% sensitivity and 72% to 85% specificity, a median of about 6.4 months before onset. In cross-validation, a model built on a 13 V-J signature told ophthalmopathy apart from stable hyperthyroidism with 87.88% sensitivity and around 84% specificity, and in testing the same model reached 80%/75%. Most expanded thyroid clonotypes (frequency above 0.001) were also found in blood, which suggests that blood repertoires may mirror thyroid immune responses. No statistical method was used to set the sample size in advance, and investigators knew the group allocation.

Hyperthyroidism patients were aged 18 to 65 years and newly diagnosed, with disease duration of less than 2 months. Patients with uncontrolled infections, other autoimmune diseases, pregnancy or lactation were excluded. Diagnoses were established on the basis of clinical symptoms, serum thyroxine and TRAb, thyroid ultrasound, and orbital computed tomography. For progressor patients, blood was drawn at the first diagnosis of hyperthyroidism, before any ophthalmopathy symptoms had appeared. Ficoll-Paque density gradient centrifugation was used to isolate PBMCs from about 10 ml of fresh peripheral blood. Progressor patients were initially diagnosed with Graves' hyperthyroidism and developed ophthalmopathy during follow-up. Total RNA was extracted using Trizol reagent, and RNA quality was assessed on an Agilent 2100 Bioanalyzer. V and J lose 5 bases and 7 bases, and a span of 15 bases separates them. Measured from the cysteine to the phenylalanine, the CDR3 is 14 residues long. The sequence is cut down to CDR3 DNA, 42 bases in frame from base 1. The CDR1 and CDR2 encoded by the germline V gene are SGHRS and YFSETQ.

The TCR beta CDR3 regions were amplified from the RNA transcripts. The first round of RT-PCR for the TCR CDR3 was performed with the HTBI primer set and the Qiagen OneStep RT-PCR kit. Libraries were constructed in a second round of multiplex PCR, after which size selection and purification were carried out. Paired-end sequencing of the libraries was performed with 100 bp reads on an Illumina HiSeq2000. In the authors' own workflow: SOAPnuke was used to process the raw data, throwing out any read that contained adapters or uncalled bases, had a mean Phred below 15, or lacked an exact constant-primer or identifier match. High-quality paired reads were merged with COPE v1.2.5, and unique nucleotide sequences were defined as clonotypes. Clonotypes were aligned to IMGT TRBV, TRBD and TRBJ reference segments using MiTCR v1.1. The analysis was restricted to V-J combinations with a frequency above 0.0001, which together covered approximately 99% of the repertoires. A TCS score was defined as the ratio of F50 (clonal expansion) to E x V (chaos), with BLOSUM62-based TCRdist applied between CDR3 peptides within each V-J. Welch's t-statistics and random forest reduced fewer than 600 V-J features to roughly 13, which were used in a naive Bayes classifier (R e1071). TCRdb ran its own pipeline on the public reads, namely fastp trimming at Q25 and MiXCR clone calling, and kept in-frame beta chains. When rows share a CDR3 protein, they turn into one entry using the most common DNA and genes. The V and J calls shown here were made by TCRdb, not taken from the authors' results. The sample yields some 140,000 distinct CDR3 sequences; roughly 23% were counted once. The ten largest clonotypes hold more than 60% of the sample.

The sequence joins TRBV5-1 to TRBJ2-2, and the D gene may be TRBD1, 5 bases matching. The TCR originated in a woman aged 45 to 65 with Graves' hyperthyroidism that later progressed to Graves' ophthalmopathy. Source material: blood. The DNA sequence reads TGCGCCAGCAGTTATTATTCAGGGAACGGGGAGCTGTTTTTT. Translation gives CASSYYSGNGELFF.